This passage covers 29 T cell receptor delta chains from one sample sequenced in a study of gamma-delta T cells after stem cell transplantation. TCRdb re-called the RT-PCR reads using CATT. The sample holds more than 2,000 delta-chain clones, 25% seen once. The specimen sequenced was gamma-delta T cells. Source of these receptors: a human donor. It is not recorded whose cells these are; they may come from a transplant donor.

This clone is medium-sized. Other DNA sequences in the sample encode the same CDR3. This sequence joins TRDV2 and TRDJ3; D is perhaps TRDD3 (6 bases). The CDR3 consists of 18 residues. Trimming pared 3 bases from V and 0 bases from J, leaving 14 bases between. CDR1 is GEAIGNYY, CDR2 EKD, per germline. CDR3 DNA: TGTGCCTGTGACTTGGGGGGACCAAGCTCCTGGGACACCCGACAGATGTTTTTC. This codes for CACDLGGPSSWDTRQMFF.

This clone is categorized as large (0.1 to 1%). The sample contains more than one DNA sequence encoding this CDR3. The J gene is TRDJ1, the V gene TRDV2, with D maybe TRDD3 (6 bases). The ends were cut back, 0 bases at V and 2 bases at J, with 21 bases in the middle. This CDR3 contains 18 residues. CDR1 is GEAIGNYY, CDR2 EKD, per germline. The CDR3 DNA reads TGTGCCTGTGACACCGTGATATTCGGGGGGACCCAGACCGATAAACTCATCTTT. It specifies CACDTVIFGGTQTDKLIF.

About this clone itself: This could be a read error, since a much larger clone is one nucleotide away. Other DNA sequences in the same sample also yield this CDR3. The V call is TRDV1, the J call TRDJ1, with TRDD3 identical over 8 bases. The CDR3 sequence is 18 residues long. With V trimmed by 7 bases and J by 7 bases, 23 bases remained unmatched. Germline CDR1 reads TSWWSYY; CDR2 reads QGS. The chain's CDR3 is CALALSPFWGKTASKLIF. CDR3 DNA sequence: TGTGCTCTTGCTCTCAGTCCCTTCTGGGGGAAGACCGCTTCTAAACTCATCTTT.

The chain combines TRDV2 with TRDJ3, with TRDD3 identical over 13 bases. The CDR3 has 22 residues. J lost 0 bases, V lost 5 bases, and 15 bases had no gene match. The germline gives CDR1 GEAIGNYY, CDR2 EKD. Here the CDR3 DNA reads TGTGCCTGTGGCATCCTTCCTACTTACTGGGGGATACGCTCCTGGGACACCCGACAGATGTTTTTC. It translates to CACGILPTYWGIRSWDTRQMFF.

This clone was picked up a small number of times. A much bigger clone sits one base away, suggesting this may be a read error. CDR3 sequence reads: CACDPVWGSNWDIRQMFF. Written as DNA, the CDR3 is TGTGCCTGTGACCCCGTCTGGGGCTCTAACTGGGACATCCGACAGATGTTTTTC. The chain carries TRDV2 and TRDJ3; a possible D gene is TRDD3 (6 bases). There are 18 residues in the CDR3. Germline assignment: CDR1 GEAIGNYY and CDR2 EKD.

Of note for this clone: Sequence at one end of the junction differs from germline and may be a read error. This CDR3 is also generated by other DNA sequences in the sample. CDR3 DNA: TGTGCCTGTGACACCGGGGTGGGGGATACGCGGCCCTGGGACACCCGCCAGATGTTTTTC. This translates into CACDTGVGDTRPWDTRQMFF. The rearrangement links TRDV2 to TRDJ3; 11 bases map to TRDD3. This CDR3 spans 20 amino acids. Per the germline V gene, CDR1 is GEAIGNYY and CDR2 is EKD.

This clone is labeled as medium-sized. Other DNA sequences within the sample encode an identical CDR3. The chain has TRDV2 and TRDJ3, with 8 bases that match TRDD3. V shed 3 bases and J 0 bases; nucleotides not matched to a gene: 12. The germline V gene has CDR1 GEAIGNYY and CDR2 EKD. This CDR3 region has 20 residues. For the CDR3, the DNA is TGTGCCTGTGACCCTCTACTGGGGGCCCTATACTCCTGGGACACCCGACAGATGTTTTTC. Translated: CACDPLLGALYSWDTRQMFF.

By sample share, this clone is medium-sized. The CDR3 DNA reads TGTGCTCTTGGGGGCGGGCCGTTCCGTAGAACCGATAAACTCATCTTT. This codes for CALGGGPFRRTDKLIF. The chain has TRDV1 and TRDJ1, with D unclear. Trimming took 4 bases from V and 2 from J, leaving 17 bases between them. Germline V lookup: CDR1 TSWWSYY, CDR2 QGS. The CDR3 has 16 amino acids.

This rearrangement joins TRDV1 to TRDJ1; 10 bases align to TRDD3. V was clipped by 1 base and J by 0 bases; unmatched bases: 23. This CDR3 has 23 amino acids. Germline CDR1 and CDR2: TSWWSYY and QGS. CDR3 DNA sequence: TGTGCTCTTGGGGAACGCTTTACCCCCACGAGTGGGGGATACCGTCCGTACACCGATAAACTCATCTTT. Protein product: CALGERFTPTSGGYRPYTDKLIF.

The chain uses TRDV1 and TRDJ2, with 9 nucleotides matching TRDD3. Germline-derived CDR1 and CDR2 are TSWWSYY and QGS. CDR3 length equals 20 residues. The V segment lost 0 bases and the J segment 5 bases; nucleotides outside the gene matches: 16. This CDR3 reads CALGELGLSYWGRGTAQLFF. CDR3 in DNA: TGTGCTCTTGGGGAACTTGGGCTTTCTTACTGGGGGAGAGGAACAGCACAACTCTTCTTT.

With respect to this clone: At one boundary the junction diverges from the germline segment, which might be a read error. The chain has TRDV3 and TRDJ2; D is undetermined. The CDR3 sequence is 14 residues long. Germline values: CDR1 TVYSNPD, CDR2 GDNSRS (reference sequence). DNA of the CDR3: TGTGCCTTCGATCGGCCTGGAGCGACAGCAAAACTCTTCTTT. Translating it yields CAFDRPGATAKLFF.

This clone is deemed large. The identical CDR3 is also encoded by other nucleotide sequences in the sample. The CDR3 spells CACDTVTPTGLPNVGDTSLIF. The DNA of the CDR3 is TGTGCCTGTGACACCGTGACCCCGACTGGCCTTCCAAACGTGGGGGATACAAGCCTCATCTTT. The chain links TRDV2 to TRDJ1, with 10 bases aligning to TRDD3. The CDR3 loop spans 21 amino acids. V gave up 0 bases and J gave up 11 bases; unmatched junction bases: 29. CDR1 GEAIGNYY and CDR2 EKD come from the germline V gene.

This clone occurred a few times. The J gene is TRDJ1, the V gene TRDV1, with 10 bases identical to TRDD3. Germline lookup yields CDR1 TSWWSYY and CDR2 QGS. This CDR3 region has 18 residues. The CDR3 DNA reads TGTGCCTTTCAACCGTCCCCCTACTCTTATACTGGGGGATGGATACTCATCTTT. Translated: CAFQPSPYSYTGGWILIF.

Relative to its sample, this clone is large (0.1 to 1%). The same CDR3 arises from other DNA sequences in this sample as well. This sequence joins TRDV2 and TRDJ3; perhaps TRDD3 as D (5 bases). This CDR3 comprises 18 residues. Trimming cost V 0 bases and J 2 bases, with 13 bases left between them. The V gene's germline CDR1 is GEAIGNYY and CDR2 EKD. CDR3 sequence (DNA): TGTGCCTGTGACACCGTTTACTGGAGAGCCTGGGACACCCGACAGATGTTTTTC. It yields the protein CACDTVYWRAWDTRQMFF.

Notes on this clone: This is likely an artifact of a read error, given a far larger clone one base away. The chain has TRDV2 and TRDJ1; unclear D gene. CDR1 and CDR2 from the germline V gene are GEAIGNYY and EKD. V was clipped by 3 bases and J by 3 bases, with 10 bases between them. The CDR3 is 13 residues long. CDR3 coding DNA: TGTGCCTGTGACTTTAAGTACGCCGATAAACTCATCTTT. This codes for CACDFKYADKLIF.

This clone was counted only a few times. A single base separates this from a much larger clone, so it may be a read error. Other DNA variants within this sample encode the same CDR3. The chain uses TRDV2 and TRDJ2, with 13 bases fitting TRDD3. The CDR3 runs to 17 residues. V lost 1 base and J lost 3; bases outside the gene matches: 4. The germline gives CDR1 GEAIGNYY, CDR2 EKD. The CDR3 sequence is CACDTKTGGYVTAQLFF. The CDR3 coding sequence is TGTGCCTGTGACACAAAGACTGGGGGATACGTGACAGCACAACTCTTCTTT.

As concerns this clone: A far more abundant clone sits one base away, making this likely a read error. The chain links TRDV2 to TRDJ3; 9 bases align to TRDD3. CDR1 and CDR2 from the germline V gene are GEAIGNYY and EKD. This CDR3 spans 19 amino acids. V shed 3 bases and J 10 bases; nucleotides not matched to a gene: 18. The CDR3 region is CACDAGLGDVGKATRQMFF. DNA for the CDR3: TGTGCCTGTGACGCCGGACTGGGGGACGTTGGTAAAGCTACCCGACAGATGTTTTTC.

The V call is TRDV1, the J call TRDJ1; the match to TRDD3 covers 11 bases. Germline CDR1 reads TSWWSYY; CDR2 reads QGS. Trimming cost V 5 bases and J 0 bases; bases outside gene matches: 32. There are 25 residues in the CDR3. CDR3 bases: TGTGCTCTTGGGCCTCGCCCTCCTATGGAGGATTCTATCTGGGGGATACAGGGGCACACCGATAAACTCATCTTT. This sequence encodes CALGPRPPMEDSIWGIQGHTDKLIF.

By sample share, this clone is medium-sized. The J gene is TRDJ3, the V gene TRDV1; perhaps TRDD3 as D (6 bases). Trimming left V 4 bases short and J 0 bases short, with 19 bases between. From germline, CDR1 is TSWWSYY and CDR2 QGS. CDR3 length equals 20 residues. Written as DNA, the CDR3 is TGTGCTCTTGGGGTCCTGGCTGGGGAGGGGAGCTCCTGGGACACCCGACAGATGTTTTTC. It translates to CALGVLAGEGSSWDTRQMFF.

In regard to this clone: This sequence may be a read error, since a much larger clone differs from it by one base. CDR3: CALCYDRDGGCTDKLIF. The CDR3 region has the DNA TGTGCCCTCTGCTACGACCGCGATGGGGGATGCACCGATAAACTCATCTTT. The J gene is TRDJ1, the V gene TRDV3; 8 nucleotides match TRDD3. Germline trimming cut 5 bases from V and 1 base from J; bases unmatched to any gene: 18. This CDR3 has 17 residues. Germline loops: CDR1 TVYSNPD, CDR2 GDNSRS (reference sequence).

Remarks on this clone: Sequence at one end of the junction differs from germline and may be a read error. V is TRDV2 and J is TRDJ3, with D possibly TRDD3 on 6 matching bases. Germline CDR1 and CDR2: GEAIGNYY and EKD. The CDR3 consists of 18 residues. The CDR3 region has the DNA TGTGCCTGTGACACTGGGGGCCACAGCTCCTTGGACACCCGACAGATGTTTTTC. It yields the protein CACDTGGHSSLDTRQMFF.

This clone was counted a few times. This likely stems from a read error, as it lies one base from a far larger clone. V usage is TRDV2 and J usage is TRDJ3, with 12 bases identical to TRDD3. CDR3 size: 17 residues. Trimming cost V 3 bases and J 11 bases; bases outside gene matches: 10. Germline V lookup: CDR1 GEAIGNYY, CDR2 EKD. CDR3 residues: CACDPGTGGYFARQMFF. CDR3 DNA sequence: TGTGCCTGTGACCCCGGAACTGGGGGATACTTCGCCCGACAGATGTTTTTC.

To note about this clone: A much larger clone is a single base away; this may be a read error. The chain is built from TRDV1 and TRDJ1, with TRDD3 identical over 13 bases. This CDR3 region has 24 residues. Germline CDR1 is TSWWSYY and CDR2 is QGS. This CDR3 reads CAVGGTSYGVHCTGGYGYTDKLIF. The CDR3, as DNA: TGTGCTGTTGGGGGCACTTCCTACGGGGTCCACTGTACTGGGGGATACGGGTACACCGATAAACTCATCTTT.

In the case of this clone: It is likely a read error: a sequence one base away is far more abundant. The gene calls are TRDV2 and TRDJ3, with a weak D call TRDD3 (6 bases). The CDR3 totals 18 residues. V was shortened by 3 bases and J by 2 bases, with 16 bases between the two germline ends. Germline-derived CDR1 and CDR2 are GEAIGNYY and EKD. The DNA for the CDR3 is TGTGCCTGTGACTGCTTTGGGGATGAGGCCTGGGACACCCGACAGATGTTTTTC. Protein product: CACDCFGDEAWDTRQMFF.

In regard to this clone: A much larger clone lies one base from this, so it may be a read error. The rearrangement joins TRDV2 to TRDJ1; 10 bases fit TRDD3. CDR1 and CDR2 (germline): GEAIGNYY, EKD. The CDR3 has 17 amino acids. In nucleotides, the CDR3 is TGTGCCTGTGACGGGGTACTGGGGGATGCGTACACCGGTAAACTCATCTTT. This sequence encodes CACDGVLGDAYTGKLIF.

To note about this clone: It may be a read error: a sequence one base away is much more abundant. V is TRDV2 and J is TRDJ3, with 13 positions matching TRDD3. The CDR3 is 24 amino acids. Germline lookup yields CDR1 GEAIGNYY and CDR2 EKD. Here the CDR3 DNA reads TGTGCCTGTGACACCGACCCCGGCGTACCGTACTGGGGGATACGCTCCTGGGACACCCGACAGACGTTTTTC. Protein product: CACDTDPGVPYWGIRSWDTRQTFF.

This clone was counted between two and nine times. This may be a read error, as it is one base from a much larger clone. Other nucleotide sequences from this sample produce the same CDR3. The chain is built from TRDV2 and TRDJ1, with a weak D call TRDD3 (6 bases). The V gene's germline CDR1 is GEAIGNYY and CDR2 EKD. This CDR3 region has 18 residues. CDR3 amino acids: CACDTVIFGGTQTDKLIF. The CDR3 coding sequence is TGTGCCTGCGACACCGTGATATTCGGGGGGACCCAGACCGATAAACTCATCTTT.

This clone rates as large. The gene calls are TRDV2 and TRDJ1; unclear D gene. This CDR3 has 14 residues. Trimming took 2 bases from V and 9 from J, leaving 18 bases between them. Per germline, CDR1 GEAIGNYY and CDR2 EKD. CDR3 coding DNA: TGTGCCTGTGACAGCCCCCTTGATGGTTCGCAACTCATCTTT. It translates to CACDSPLDGSQLIF.

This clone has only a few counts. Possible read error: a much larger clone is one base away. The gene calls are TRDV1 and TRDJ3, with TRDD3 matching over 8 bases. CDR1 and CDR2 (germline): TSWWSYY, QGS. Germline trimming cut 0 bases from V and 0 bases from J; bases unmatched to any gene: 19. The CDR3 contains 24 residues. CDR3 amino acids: CALGELVPYPYWGVHSWDTRQMFF. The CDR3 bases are TGTGCTCTTGGGGAACTAGTACCCTACCCCTACTGGGGGGTTCACTCCTGGGACACCCGACAGATGTTTTTC.